The T cell receptor beta chain described here comes from a study of read filtering for tumor transcriptome and immune sequencing. Study-wide background: DNase treatment preceded whole-transcriptome library preparation.

The CDR3 loop spans 16 amino acids. Trimming removed 5 bases from V and 5 bases from J; junction bases left unmatched: 10. Molecular barcoded adaptors covering alpha/delta and beta/gamma chains were used on roughly 400 ng RNA. TCRdb recomputed calls from the reads with MiXCR, one row per CDR3 protein. This repertoire shows nearly 60,000 distinct CDR3 sequences, approximately 13% found once; its top ten account for around 16%. This clonotype appeared many times. Its antigen is currently unknown. Every patient had bone marrow sampled while the disease was active. Study-level results: About four fifths of IR-seq clonotypes had one read, totaling about 3.5% of reads; RNA-seq: around 77% and 45%. RNA-seq captured clonotypes less deeply and reliably than IR-seq.

The chain is built from TRBV12-3 or TRBV12-4 and TRBJ2-1; 9 positions agree with TRBD2. The source material was a population of CD138-negative cells sorted from bone marrow. The source of this sequence is a donor over 35 with multiple myeloma. CDR3 in DNA: TGTGCCAGCAGTCGATCGACTAGCGGACGGAACAATGAGCAGTTCTTC. Translating it yields CASSRSTSGRNNEQFF.